Listed here is a single TCR beta chain. This clonotype was observed a handful of times. Its antigen remains undetermined. The sample holds no much larger clone one base away, and base qualities are not on file. The entry originates in a study of early T cells in non-severe SARS-CoV-2 infection (dated by TCRdb to the early 2020s). For the study in its entirety: Because TCR sequencing relied on bulk RNA taken from unsorted whole blood, pairing of alpha and beta chains was not possible. Overall study results and their limits: VDJdb matching was skewed toward anti-spike CD8 responses and likely underestimated virus-specific expansions by missing private and CD4 specificities.

A case-control design nested within a healthcare worker cohort in London, UK, was used, with weekly nasopharyngeal swab PCR tests and blood sampling performed. Between 23 and 31 March 2020, the week of the UK lockdown, healthcare workers were enrolled and then followed up weekly for as long as 16 weeks. To prepare the library, 5' RACE was applied. TCRdb names NextSeq 500 as the instrument used. Unique molecular identifiers were attached to individual cDNA molecules in the TCR library protocol so that sequencing error and PCR bias could be corrected. Both TCR alpha and beta chains were sequenced, and tight co-correlation was observed between alpha and beta sequence abundances in each sample. As for how the authors treated the data: V gene, J gene and CDR3 annotation of TCR sequences was performed with Decombinator V4. Expanded TCRs were defined as changing significantly between any two time points under a Poisson model with p below 0.0001. TCR abundances were normalised to the total number of TCRs sequenced per sample and were expressed as counts per million. A search of VDJdb, accessed on 1 November 2021, was run for TCRs annotated to CMV, EBV and SARS-CoV-2, with TCRs annotated for multiple antigens excluded. In TCRdb, the public reads were trimmed at Q25 with fastp and aligned with MiXCR, with productive beta chains retained. Every entry covers one CDR3 protein and lists the most common genes and DNA from its rows. These V and J calls are TCRdb output, not the study's own analysis. The sample table records about 84,000 distinct CDR3 sequences; around an eighth of these occur just once. The ten top clones hold under 3% of the sample.

Sequenced: whole blood. The clonotype originates from an adult who was a healthcare worker with PCR-confirmed SARS-CoV-2 infection or an uninfected control (not recorded which).

The CDR3 in this case is CATGGLSNQPQHF. The nucleotide sequence is TGTGCCACCGGGGGACTGAGCAATCAGCCCCAGCATTTT. The chain joins TRBV19 to TRBJ1-5, and TRBD1 may be the D gene, going by 5 matching bases. Taken from cysteine to phenylalanine, the CDR3 has 13 residues. This entry keeps only the CDR3 DNA: 39 bases, framed from base 1. Trimming removed 10 bases from V and 1 base from J, leaving 11 bases between the germline ends. CDR1 and CDR2 are read off the germline V gene (reference sequence) as LNHDA and SQIVND.